This T cell receptor (beta chain) was sequenced during a study of cytomegalovirus exposure and HLA in healthy donors. Study-wide findings and caveats: In vitro work confirmed that a few CMV-associated chains recognize CMV antigens. Follow-up analysis later connected one missense variant in DCLRE1C with trimming of TCR beta V- and J-genes. CMV serostatus was the only recorded immune exposure for donors.

Primers: 60 Vbeta forward and 13 Jbeta reverse. Some clones are missing from TCRdb's copy, which holds only in-frame ones; the method was immunoSEQ multiplex PCR. The sample lists under 200,000 clones, 70% to 80% occurring once. Regarding donors, all were healthy bone marrow donors. Comment on this clone: The antigen remains unidentified.

Trimming cost V 1 base and J 0 bases, with 11 bases left between them. The CDR3 length is 16 residues. From germline, CDR1 is SGHKS and CDR2 YYEKEE (reference sequence). The chain combines TRBV5-5 with TRBJ1-5, with D perhaps TRBD1 (5 bases). The TCR originated in a female donor in good health and CMV-seronegative. Sequencing was carried out using PBMCs. The CDR3 protein is CASSLNPGYSNQPQHF. CDR3 bases: TGTGCCAGCAGCTTGAATCCAGGGTATAGCAATCAGCCCCAGCATTTT.